These T cell receptor beta chains were read from a single sample in a study of spatial heterogeneity in lung cancer. TCRdb processed the 5' RACE reads anew with MiXCR; each CDR3 protein has one entry. The table shows 85,000 to 100,000 distinct CDR3 sequences, with approximately 12% occurring only once. The material was PBMCs, obtained at surgery. These receptors were taken from a male donor with early-stage non-small cell lung cancer. CDR3s include the opening cysteine and the closing phenylalanine or tryptophan. The order of the fields is clone size, D gene, J gene, V gene, CDR3 DNA, CDR3 protein. A D gene is named only where the DNA matches it firmly. Size tells how often a clone was seen (once, few, many) or the class of an expanded clone, and some rows leave it out.

clone_size: -; d_call: TRBD2; j_call: TRBJ2-2; v_call: TRBV12-3/TRBV12-4; cdr3_nt: TGTGCCAGCAGCCCCTATTTGGCTAGCGGGGCCTACACCGGGGAGCTGTTTTTT; cdr3_aa: CASSPYLASGAYTGELFF
clone_size: -; d_call: TRBD2; j_call: TRBJ2-3; v_call: TRBV12-3/TRBV12-4; cdr3_nt: TGTGCCAGCAGTTTGGGAAGCCCGGGACTAGCGAGAGATACGCAGTATTTT; cdr3_aa: CASSLGSPGLARDTQYF
clone_size: few; d_call: -; j_call: TRBJ1-6; v_call: TRBV10-3; cdr3_nt: TGTGCCATCAGCAATTCGGCAGGAGAGAGTTCACCCCTCCACTTT; cdr3_aa: CAISNSAGESSPLHF
clone_size: many; d_call: -; j_call: TRBJ2-3; v_call: TRBV7-2; cdr3_nt: TGTGCCAGCAGCCTCTGGACCCCAGATACGCAGTATTTT; cdr3_aa: CASSLWTPDTQYF
clone_size: many; d_call: -; j_call: TRBJ2-5; v_call: TRBV11-1; cdr3_nt: TGTGCCAGCAGCTTTTCAGAGACCCAGTACTTC; cdr3_aa: CASSFSETQYF
clone_size: few; d_call: -; j_call: TRBJ2-1; v_call: TRBV29-1; cdr3_nt: TGCAGCGTCAGCTCCTACAATGAGCAGTTCTTC; cdr3_aa: CSVSSYNEQFF
clone_size: many; d_call: -; j_call: TRBJ2-7; v_call: TRBV6-2/TRBV6-3; cdr3_nt: TGTGCCAGCACCCCCTCCGCCGGCCAGTCCTACGAGCAGTACTTC; cdr3_aa: CASTPSAGQSYEQYF
clone_size: once; d_call: TRBD2; j_call: TRBJ2-1; v_call: TRBV20-1; cdr3_nt: TGCAGTGCCCCTAGCGGGAGGGCTCGGTTAGCGGCCTACAATGAGCAGTTCTTC; cdr3_aa: CSAPSGRARLAAYNEQFF
clone_size: few; d_call: TRBD2; j_call: TRBJ2-7; v_call: TRBV4-2; cdr3_nt: TGTGCCAGCAGCCCCCAACGAGATAGCGGGAGCTCCTACGAGCAGTACTTC; cdr3_aa: CASSPQRDSGSSYEQYF
clone_size: -; d_call: -; j_call: TRBJ2-5; v_call: TRBV15; cdr3_nt: TGTGCCACCAGCAGAGATCATGGCGAGACCCAGTACTTC; cdr3_aa: CATSRDHGETQYF
clone_size: few; d_call: -; j_call: TRBJ2-4; v_call: TRBV7-2; cdr3_nt: TGTGCCAGCAGCCGAGGGACCGCCCCAACAATTCAGTACTTC; cdr3_aa: CASSRGTAPTIQYF
clone_size: -; d_call: TRBD2; j_call: TRBJ2-2; v_call: TRBV11-1; cdr3_nt: TGTGCCAGCAGCCAACGACTAGCGGGAGCAGCGGAGCTGTTTTTT; cdr3_aa: CASSQRLAGAAELFF
clone_size: few; d_call: TRBD1; j_call: TRBJ1-1; v_call: TRBV27; cdr3_nt: TGTGCCAGCAGTCCCTCAGGGGGCCTTGCGAACACTGAAGCTTTCTTT; cdr3_aa: CASSPSGGLANTEAFF
clone_size: few; d_call: TRBD2; j_call: TRBJ2-7; v_call: TRBV28; cdr3_nt: TGTGCCAGCAGTTCGACAGGAGCCGGGACTAGCGGGTTGTACGAGCAGTACTTC; cdr3_aa: CASSSTGAGTSGLYEQYF
clone_size: few; d_call: TRBD1; j_call: TRBJ2-2; v_call: TRBV30; cdr3_nt: TGTGCCTGGACCGAGGGGGCCCCGAACACCGGGGAGCTGTTTTTT; cdr3_aa: CAWTEGAPNTGELFF
clone_size: many; d_call: -; j_call: TRBJ2-3; v_call: TRBV30; cdr3_nt: TGTGCCTTCAGAGACACAGATACGCAGTATTTT; cdr3_aa: CAFRDTDTQYF
clone_size: few; d_call: TRBD2; j_call: TRBJ2-3; v_call: TRBV29-1; cdr3_nt: TGCAGCGTTGAGGGGCTAGCGGGAGTTCAAGATACGCAGTATTTT; cdr3_aa: CSVEGLAGVQDTQYF
clone_size: -; d_call: TRBD1; j_call: TRBJ2-4; v_call: TRBV7-2; cdr3_nt: TGTGCCAGCAGCTTAGTGACAGGGGGTGCCCTAAACATTCAGTACTTC; cdr3_aa: CASSLVTGGALNIQYF
clone_size: -; d_call: TRBD2; j_call: TRBJ2-5; v_call: TRBV4-3; cdr3_nt: TGCGCCAGCAGCCAAGGACTAGCGGGGTGGGAGACCCAGTACTTC; cdr3_aa: CASSQGLAGWETQYF
clone_size: -; d_call: -; j_call: TRBJ2-4; v_call: TRBV13; cdr3_nt: TGTGCCAGCAGCTTCGCCGGACTCATGGACGCCAAAAACATTCAGTACTTC; cdr3_aa: CASSFAGLMDAKNIQYF
clone_size: -; d_call: -; j_call: TRBJ1-6; v_call: TRBV12-3/TRBV12-4; cdr3_nt: TGTGCCAGCAGTTTCGTGGATTCACCCCTCCACTTT; cdr3_aa: CASSFVDSPLHF
clone_size: -; d_call: -; j_call: TRBJ2-5; v_call: TRBV5-4; cdr3_nt: TGTGCCAGCAGCTTGGAGCCGACGGGAGAGACCCAGTACTTC; cdr3_aa: CASSLEPTGETQYF
clone_size: many; d_call: -; j_call: TRBJ1-1; v_call: TRBV6-2/TRBV6-3; cdr3_nt: TGTGCCAGCAGTTACTCTGGCGTGGAAGCTTTCTTT; cdr3_aa: CASSYSGVEAFF
clone_size: -; d_call: -; j_call: TRBJ1-1; v_call: TRBV10-2; cdr3_nt: TGCGCCAGCAGTGCGGCGGAGGTAGGAACTGAAGCTTTCTTT; cdr3_aa: CASSAAEVGTEAFF
clone_size: -; d_call: TRBD1; j_call: TRBJ2-1; v_call: TRBV24-1; cdr3_nt: TGTGCCACCAGTGATTTACAGGACAGGGGAGAGAACAATGAGCAGTTCTTC; cdr3_aa: CATSDLQDRGENNEQFF
clone_size: -; d_call: TRBD1; j_call: TRBJ2-2; v_call: TRBV20-1; cdr3_nt: TGCAGTGCTAGAGTCCATGACCCCGACAGGGCGAACACCGGGGAGCTGTTTTTT; cdr3_aa: CSARVHDPDRANTGELFF
clone_size: -; d_call: TRBD2; j_call: TRBJ2-1; v_call: TRBV7-3; cdr3_nt: TGTGCCAGCAGCCCGCGGGGGACCCACATCAATGAGCAGTTCTTC; cdr3_aa: CASSPRGTHINEQFF
clone_size: many; d_call: -; j_call: TRBJ2-3; v_call: TRBV27; cdr3_nt: TGTGCCAGCAGTTTTGGCGGGGGCGGCACAGATACGCAGTATTTT; cdr3_aa: CASSFGGGGTDTQYF
clone_size: few; d_call: -; j_call: TRBJ2-2; v_call: TRBV30; cdr3_nt: TGTGCCTGGAGTGTATTGTGGAGGGGCACCGGGGAGCTGTTTTTT; cdr3_aa: CAWSVLWRGTGELFF
clone_size: -; d_call: -; j_call: TRBJ1-5; v_call: TRBV2; cdr3_nt: TGTGCCAGCAGTGAACAGTCTAATATTGGCAATCAGCCCCAGCATTTT; cdr3_aa: CASSEQSNIGNQPQHF
clone_size: -; d_call: -; j_call: TRBJ2-1; v_call: TRBV7-2; cdr3_nt: TGTGCCAGCAGTACTGGGCTAAGCGGAAACAATGAGCAGTTCTTC; cdr3_aa: CASSTGLSGNNEQFF
clone_size: few; d_call: TRBD1; j_call: TRBJ2-7; v_call: TRBV5-6; cdr3_nt: TGTGCCAGCAGCTTGGCCGGGACAGGGCGTTACGAGCAGTACTTC; cdr3_aa: CASSLAGTGRYEQYF
clone_size: few; d_call: TRBD2; j_call: TRBJ2-3; v_call: TRBV5-1; cdr3_nt: TGCGCCAGCAGCTTGGGACGGGGGGGCCGTGGTACAGATACGCAGTATTTT; cdr3_aa: CASSLGRGGRGTDTQYF
clone_size: few; d_call: -; j_call: TRBJ2-6; v_call: TRBV7-2; cdr3_nt: TGTGCCAGCAGCATATCCCCTCGACAGGTTTCCTCTGGGGCCAACGTCCTGACTTTC; cdr3_aa: CASSISPRQVSSGANVLTF
clone_size: -; d_call: -; j_call: TRBJ1-2; v_call: TRBV5-1; cdr3_nt: TGCGCCAGCAGCTTGGAAGCCCCCTATGGCTACACCTTC; cdr3_aa: CASSLEAPYGYTF
clone_size: -; d_call: -; j_call: TRBJ1-3; v_call: TRBV14; cdr3_nt: TGTGCCAGCAGCCAGACAGGTGGCTTTGGAAACACCATATATTTT; cdr3_aa: CASSQTGGFGNTIYF
clone_size: many; d_call: -; j_call: TRBJ2-3; v_call: TRBV10-3; cdr3_nt: TGTGCCATCAGTCCAGGGCCTGATACTGCAGATACGCAGTATTTT; cdr3_aa: CAISPGPDTADTQYF
clone_size: many; d_call: -; j_call: TRBJ2-5; v_call: TRBV24-1; cdr3_nt: TGTGCCACCAGTGAGACTGGGGCGTTAAGGACCCAGTACTTC; cdr3_aa: CATSETGALRTQYF
clone_size: few; d_call: -; j_call: TRBJ1-6; v_call: TRBV5-1; cdr3_nt: TGCGCCAGCAGCTTGGCCGGGACGAATAGATCACCCCTCCACTTT; cdr3_aa: CASSLAGTNRSPLHF
clone_size: few; d_call: TRBD2; j_call: TRBJ2-1; v_call: TRBV12-3/TRBV12-4; cdr3_nt: TGTGCCAGCAGTCGGACTAGCGGGAGGGCCTTCGATGAGCAGTTCTTC; cdr3_aa: CASSRTSGRAFDEQFF
clone_size: few; d_call: -; j_call: TRBJ1-5; v_call: TRBV20-1; cdr3_nt: TGCAGTGCTACCCCCAGTGCGGGGTGGGATCAGCCCCAGCATTTT; cdr3_aa: CSATPSAGWDQPQHF
clone_size: -; d_call: TRBD2; j_call: TRBJ2-7; v_call: TRBV20-1; cdr3_nt: TGCAGTGCTAGAGCATACGGACTAGCGGGTTCCTACGAGCAGTACTTC; cdr3_aa: CSARAYGLAGSYEQYF
clone_size: few; d_call: TRBD2; j_call: TRBJ2-3; v_call: TRBV20-1; cdr3_nt: TGCAGTGCGGGCGGGGCTAGCGGGGATACTAGCACAGATACGCAGTATTTT; cdr3_aa: CSAGGASGDTSTDTQYF
clone_size: few; d_call: TRBD2; j_call: TRBJ2-1; v_call: TRBV20-1; cdr3_nt: TGCAGTGCCCGTTCTCCCGGGGGGAACAATGAGCAGTTCTTC; cdr3_aa: CSARSPGGNNEQFF
clone_size: -; d_call: -; j_call: TRBJ1-2; v_call: TRBV4-3; cdr3_nt: TGCGCCAGCAGCCAAGATAGCGCAGTAAACTATGGCTACACCTTC; cdr3_aa: CASSQDSAVNYGYTF
clone_size: many; d_call: -; j_call: TRBJ2-4; v_call: TRBV7-9; cdr3_nt: TGTGCCAGCAGCTTAGGGGGCGGCGACATTCAGTACTTC; cdr3_aa: CASSLGGGDIQYF
clone_size: -; d_call: TRBD2; j_call: TRBJ2-3; v_call: TRBV20-1; cdr3_nt: TGCAGTGCTGAGGGACTAGCGGGAACCTTTTTAGGCACAGATACGCAGTATTTT; cdr3_aa: CSAEGLAGTFLGTDTQYF
clone_size: few; d_call: TRBD1; j_call: TRBJ1-2; v_call: TRBV18; cdr3_nt: TGTGCCAGCTCACGGGACAGGGGCGCTGATGGCTACACCTTC; cdr3_aa: CASSRDRGADGYTF
clone_size: many; d_call: -; j_call: TRBJ2-3; v_call: TRBV12-3/TRBV12-4; cdr3_nt: TGTGCCAGCAGTTTAGCGCAGCGGCACACAGATACGCAGTATTTT; cdr3_aa: CASSLAQRHTDTQYF
clone_size: few; d_call: TRBD1; j_call: TRBJ1-2; v_call: TRBV28; cdr3_nt: TGTGCCAGCAGTTTTCGAACGGGACAGGGGATAGGCCTCTATGGCTACACCTTC; cdr3_aa: CASSFRTGQGIGLYGYTF
clone_size: few; d_call: TRBD1; j_call: TRBJ2-5; v_call: TRBV11-2; cdr3_nt: TGTGCCAGCAGCCCGGGACAGCCCCGAGATGGCCAGTACTTC; cdr3_aa: CASSPGQPRDGQYF
clone_size: -; d_call: -; j_call: TRBJ1-3; v_call: TRBV29-1; cdr3_nt: TGCAGCGTTGATATCGGTGCAGGGGATCCTACCACCGCTGGAAACACCATATATTTT; cdr3_aa: CSVDIGAGDPTTAGNTIYF
clone_size: -; d_call: TRBD2; j_call: TRBJ2-1; v_call: TRBV12-3/TRBV12-4; cdr3_nt: TGTGCCAGCAGTTTACCACTAGCGGGAGTAGGTCTTGAGCAGTTCTTC; cdr3_aa: CASSLPLAGVGLEQFF
clone_size: many; d_call: -; j_call: TRBJ2-5; v_call: TRBV6-6; cdr3_nt: TGTGCCAGCAAGGAGACCGGAGAGACCCAGTACTTC; cdr3_aa: CASKETGETQYF
clone_size: many; d_call: TRBD1; j_call: TRBJ1-1; v_call: TRBV5-1; cdr3_nt: TGCGCCAGCAGCGCAGACAGGGGAACTGAAGCTTTCTTT; cdr3_aa: CASSADRGTEAFF
clone_size: -; d_call: -; j_call: TRBJ1-1; v_call: TRBV20-1; cdr3_nt: TGCAGTGCTAGGTTACGGGAGGGGTTGAACACTGAAGCTTTCTTT; cdr3_aa: CSARLREGLNTEAFF
clone_size: few; d_call: -; j_call: TRBJ1-6; v_call: TRBV28; cdr3_nt: TGTGCCAGCAAGCGGGACACCTATTCACCCCTCCACTTT; cdr3_aa: CASKRDTYSPLHF
clone_size: few; d_call: TRBD2; j_call: TRBJ2-3; v_call: TRBV4-3; cdr3_nt: TGCGCCAGCAGCCAAAAGATGGCTAGCGGCCAGTTAGGGGATACGCAGTATTTT; cdr3_aa: CASSQKMASGQLGDTQYF